The 17 T cell receptor beta chains below were found in one sample sequenced in a study of T cell repertoires in cytomegalovirus infection. Their antigens are not known. TCRdb passed the reads through MiXCR, listing each CDR3 protein once. The sample gives about 8,000 distinct CDR3 sequences, roughly 50% of which show up once; 73% is in the top ten. Input material: PBMCs, sequenced either directly or after in vitro stimulation (not recorded which). Source of these receptors: a human donor in good health (CMV status not recorded). Some clones in this sample may be carry-over from other donors' samples.

This clonotype was counted once. The V and J genes are TRBV13 and TRBJ2-1; TRBD2 matches 7 bases. Germline V gene sequence: CDR1 PRHDT, CDR2 FYEKMQ (reference sequence). V lost 0 bases to trimming and J lost 1 base; unmatched junction nucleotides: 9. CDR3 length: 18 residues. The CDR3 reads CASSLGERSSGSYNEQFF. CDR3 nucleotides: TGTGCCAGCAGCTTAGGAGAGCGGTCTAGCGGTTCCTACAATGAGCAGTTCTTC.

This clonotype was detected only a few times. The chain couples TRBV5-1 to TRBJ2-2, with TRBD1 matching over 9 bases. Trimming cost V 5 bases and J 6 bases; bases outside gene matches: 8. The CDR3 consists of 15 residues. The V gene's germline CDR1 is SGHRS and CDR2 YFSETQ. The CDR3: CASRPGTGSPGELFF. The CDR3, as DNA: TGCGCCAGCAGGCCCGGGACAGGGTCCCCCGGGGAGCTGTTTTTT.

In its sample, this clonotype was seen many times. V is TRBV27 and J is TRBJ2-7; perhaps TRBD2 as D (6 bases). The CDR3 is made up of 14 amino acids. CDR1 MNHEY and CDR2 SMNVEV come from the germline V gene (reference sequence). V lost 6 bases, J lost 4 bases, and 16 bases lay in between. DNA for the CDR3: TGTGCCAGCAGGGGTACGGGGGTACTATACGAGCAGTACTTC. It codes for CASRGTGVLYEQYF.

Worth noting for this clonotype: Germline and junction disagree at one end, which may indicate a read error. The gene calls are TRBV5-1 and TRBJ2-5; no firm D call. This CDR3 region has 16 residues. CDR1 SGHRS and CDR2 YFSETQ come from the germline V gene. The CDR3 region has the DNA TGCGCCAGCATCTTGGCTTCTGACACTGCCAAAGAGACCCAGTACTTC. The encoded protein is CASILASDTAKETQYF.

Comments on this clonotype: The CDR3 carries no conserved terminal phenylalanine or tryptophan, so it likely arises from a read error. The chain uses TRBV27 and TRBJ2-3; D remains ambiguous. The ends were cut back, 8 bases at V and 6 bases at J, with 6 bases in the middle. Germline CDR1 and CDR2: MNHEY and SMNVEV (reference sequence). This CDR3 region has 10 residues. Here the CDR3 DNA reads TGTGCCAGCCACGGCGATACGCAGTATTTG. Translated, it gives CASHGDTQYL.

The V and J genes are TRBV7-6 and TRBJ1-1; D is unclear. The CDR3 extends over 12 amino acids. CDR1 and CDR2 from the germline V gene are SGHVS and FNYEAQ. V was shortened by 4 bases and J by 7 bases, with 10 bases between the two germline ends. In nucleotides, the CDR3 is TGTGCCAGCAGCTACCCGCCAGATGAAGCTTTCTTT. It specifies CASSYPPDEAFF.

The rearrangement links TRBV18 to TRBJ2-1; D is unresolved. Per germline, CDR1 KGHSH and CDR2 LQKENI. V was pared by 6 bases and J by 0 bases, with 6 bases between. This CDR3 has 13 amino acids. The CDR3, as DNA: TGTGCCAGCTCGTCTAGCTCCTACAATGAGCAGTTCTTC. The encoded protein is CASSSSSYNEQFF.

A word on this clonotype: This CDR3 is missing its conserved last phenylalanine or tryptophan, likely due to a read error. The DNA is omitted, as the CDR3 cannot be located on it reliably, and the CDR3 follows TCRdb's listing. The J gene is TRBJ2-1, the V gene TRBV5-1; TRBD1 reflects the table's D call only, with no check against the DNA. Inclusive of both ends, the CDR3 amounts to 15 amino acids. CDR1 and CDR2 from the germline V gene are SGHRS and YFSETQ. This chain's CDR3 is CASSLFSTASNEPFC.

Worth noting for this clonotype: Sequence at one end of the junction differs from germline and may be a read error. The rearrangement links TRBV28 to TRBJ1-1, with D unclear. Germline CDR1 reads MDHEN; CDR2 reads SYDVKM. There are 14 residues in the CDR3. The CDR3 DNA reads TGTGCCCGCAGTTTACTTGGGGATGGCACTGAAGCTTTCTTT. It codes for CARSLLGDGTEAFF.

This clonotype was counted a few times. The chain couples TRBV12-5 to TRBJ2-1, with a tentative D call TRBD1 (5 bases). The CDR3 contains 19 residues. Trimming cost V 0 bases and J 12 bases, with 30 bases left between them. Germline CDR1 LGHNT, CDR2 FRNRAP. The CDR3 nucleotides are TGTGCTAGTGGTTTGGTATCGGTAATAGGGGCCGTCCCCTCCCATGCGCAGTTCTTC. It translates to CASGLVSVIGAVPSHAQFF.

This clonotype appeared many times. V and J are TRBV7-3 and TRBJ2-1, with D perhaps matching TRBD1 (5 bases). Germline CDR1 and CDR2: SGHTA and FQGTGA. V dropped 10 bases and J dropped 6 bases, with 7 bases sitting between them. The CDR3 is made up of 10 amino acids. The CDR3 DNA reads TGTGCCATCCAGGGCAATGAGCAGTTCTTC. Translation gives CAIQGNEQFF. Filled out from reference TRBV7-3 and TRBJ2-1, the complete variable domain reads GAGVSQTPSNKVTEKGKYVELRCDPISGHTALYWYRQSLGQGPEFLIYFQGTGAADDSGLPNDRFFAVRPEGSVSTLKIQRTERGDSAVYLCAIQGNEQFFGPGTRLTVL.

The V and J genes are TRBV29-1 and TRBJ2-7; D possibly matches TRBD1 or TRBD2 (5 bases each). This CDR3 spans 12 amino acids. Trimming stripped 6 bases from V and 2 bases from J, with 11 bases between. Germline V lookup: CDR1 SQVTM, CDR2 ANQGSEA. CDR3 sequence reads: CSVRDGTYEQYF. CDR3 bases: TGCAGCGTCCGGGACGGCACCTACGAGCAGTACTTC.

The rearrangement joins TRBV2 to TRBJ1-2, with D possibly TRBD1 on 6 matching bases. There are 15 residues in the CDR3. Per germline, CDR1 SNHLY and CDR2 FYNNEI. Trimming removed 10 bases at V and 8 bases at J, with 26 bases between. CDR3 amino acids: CAIKDSLAPWGGYTF. The CDR3 region has the DNA TGTGCCATAAAGGACAGCCTCGCCCCCTGGGGAGGCTACACCTTC.

This clonotype was seen repeatedly, ten times or more. V gene TRBV11-2 combines with J gene TRBJ2-3, with 11 positions matching TRBD2. The trim removed 4 bases at V and 5 bases at J, leaving 11 bases unmatched. The length of the CDR3 is 17 residues. Germline V gene data show CDR1 as SGHAT and CDR2 as FQNNGV. This CDR3 reads CASSSYPTSGKGDTQYF. CDR3 nucleotide sequence: TGTGCCAGCAGCTCATATCCGACTAGCGGGAAGGGAGATACGCAGTATTTT.

This clonotype was counted ten times or more. J is TRBJ2-1 and V is TRBV4-2; TRBD2 aligns across 11 bases. With 4 bases clipped from V and 5 bases from J, the junction kept 4 bases outside the gene matches. Germline loops: CDR1 LGHNA, CDR2 YNFKEQ. CDR3 length: 15 residues. CDR3 region: CASSPGLAVHNEQFF. Written as DNA, the CDR3 is TGTGCCAGCAGCCCGGGACTAGCGGTCCACAATGAGCAGTTCTTC.

About this clonotype: One end of the junction does not line up with germline, which may come from a read error. V gene TRBV12-3 or TRBV12-4 combines with J gene TRBJ1-1, with D uncertain. The CDR3 spans 16 residues. The CDR3 reads CASSLRVSPHGNEAFF. CDR3 coding DNA: TGTGCCAGCAGCCTCCGGGTGTCCCCACATGGCAATGAAGCGTTCTTT.

The chain links TRBV6-1 to TRBJ2-3; possibly TRBD1 or TRBD2 for D (5 bases each). Germline V gives CDR1 MNHNS, CDR2 SASEGT. CDR3 size: 15 residues. V was shortened by 4 bases and J by 2 bases, with 13 bases between the two germline ends. The CDR3 here is CASSAVGTITDTQYF. The DNA for the CDR3 is TGTGCCAGCAGTGCCGTGGGGACGATCACAGATACGCAGTATTTT.